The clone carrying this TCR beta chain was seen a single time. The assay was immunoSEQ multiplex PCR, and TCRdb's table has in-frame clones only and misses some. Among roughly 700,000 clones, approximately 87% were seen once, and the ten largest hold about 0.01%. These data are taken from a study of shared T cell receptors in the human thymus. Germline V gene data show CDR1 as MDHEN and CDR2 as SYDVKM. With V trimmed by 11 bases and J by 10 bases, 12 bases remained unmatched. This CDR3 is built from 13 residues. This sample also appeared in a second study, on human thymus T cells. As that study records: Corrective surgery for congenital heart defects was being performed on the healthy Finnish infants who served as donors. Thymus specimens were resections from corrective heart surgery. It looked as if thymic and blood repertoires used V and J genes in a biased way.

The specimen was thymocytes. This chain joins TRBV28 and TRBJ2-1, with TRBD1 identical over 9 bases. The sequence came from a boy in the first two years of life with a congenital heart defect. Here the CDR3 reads CAAWDRAYGEQFF. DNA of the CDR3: TGTGCCGCTTGGGACAGGGCCTACGGGGAGCAGTTCTTC.